Listed below are T cell receptor beta chains from one sample, sequenced in a study of monozygotic twins with inflammatory bowel disease. TCRdb reprocessed the 5' RACE reads and reports one entry per CDR3 protein, with no DNA. This repertoire includes approximately 400,000 distinct CDR3 sequences. Sequencing was carried out using blood. These receptors came from a human donor with ulcerative colitis or Crohn's disease, or a healthy co-twin of an affected twin (not recorded which). Each CDR3 is given with its conserved first and last residue.

TRBJ1-6,TRBV28,CASRATGSTSSPLHF
TRBJ2-2,TRBV11-2,CASSTKGGVRGGLPTGELFF
TRBJ2-7,TRBV14,CASSDERDSLYEQYF
TRBJ1-1,TRBV3-1,CASSQEGQSHLNTEAFF
TRBJ1-5,TRBV5-1,CASSVDDSNQPQHF
TRBJ1-5,TRBV20-1,CSGMGTASQPQHF
TRBJ2-4,TRBV20-1,CSAPGGYVRAKNIQYF
TRBJ2-1,TRBV18,CASSPIGVGEQFF
TRBJ1-4,TRBV7-9,CASSFTFGRTTNEKLFF
TRBJ2-7,TRBV18,CASSPGTNSDEQYF
TRBJ2-7,TRBV13,CASSSRSGGQGTYEQYF
TRBJ2-3,TRBV4-3,CASSQEASWRTDTQYF
TRBJ2-2,TRBV19,CASSIDLGLGGGELFF
TRBJ2-7,TRBV5-1,CASSLNDRETNF
TRBJ2-1,TRBV24-1,CATSDPGDSIKNYNEQFF
TRBJ2-3,TRBV20-1,CSASPGSLPRHSTQYF
TRBJ1-2,TRBV7-2,CASSFPTGVNYGYTF